These 32 T cell receptor beta chains originate from one sample sequenced in a study of Graves' ophthalmopathy and Graves' hyperthyroidism. RNA transcripts were the template, and TCR beta CDR3 regions were amplified from them. The library came from an HTBI-primed first-round RT-PCR and a second-round multiplex PCR. TCRdb re-analysed the multiplex PCR reads in MiXCR, keeping a single row per CDR3 protein. The data show 230,000 or so distinct CDR3 sequences, with 45% seen just once and about half held by the top ten. Input material: peripheral blood. These receptors were obtained from an adult man with Graves' ophthalmopathy.

In nucleotides, the CDR3 is TGTGCCAGCAGTCACCCATCATATCCCTTGTACACTGAAGCTTTCTTT. Translation gives CASSHPSYPLYTEAFF. The chain uses TRBV28 and TRBJ1-1; D unresolved. This CDR3 is 16 amino acids long. V lost 5 bases and J 3 bases, leaving 19 bases between the germline ends. Germline CDR1 and CDR2: MDHEN and SYDVKM.

This clonotype occurred a few times. The genes are TRBV6-5 and TRBJ1-2; TRBD1 is a possible D gene (6 bases). Germline V gene data show CDR1 as MNHEY and CDR2 as SVGAGI. Trimming pared 0 bases from V and 4 bases from J, leaving 9 bases between. This CDR3 comprises 14 residues. The CDR3 sequence is CASSYSRTAYGYTF. For the CDR3, the DNA is TGTGCCAGCAGTTACTCCCGGACAGCCTATGGCTACACCTTC.

The sample holds many counts of this clonotype. CDR3 in DNA: TGCGCCAGCAGCACCGGGACAGGCCAACTACGGGAGCAGTACTTC. It yields the protein CASSTGTGQLREQYF. The chain combines TRBV5-1 with TRBJ2-7; 8 bases line up with TRBD1. J lost 7 bases, V lost 4 bases, and 13 bases had no gene match. The germline V gene encodes CDR1 SGHRS and CDR2 YFSETQ. The length of the CDR3 is 15 residues.

This chain links TRBV7-6 with TRBJ2-7; no clear D. V lost 0 bases, J lost 6 bases, and 9 bases lay in between. The CDR3 length is 13 residues. Germline V gene data show CDR1 as SGHVS and CDR2 as FNYEAQ. For the CDR3, the DNA is TGTGCCAGCAGCTTAGCCCGAGCAGGCGAGCAGTACTTC. This codes for CASSLARAGEQYF.

The chain recombines TRBV11-3 with TRBJ2-7; D possibly corresponds to TRBD1 (7 bases). Germline values: CDR1 SGHNT, CDR2 YENEEA. CDR3 length equals 15 residues. Trimming took off 2 bases at V and 2 bases at J, with 13 bases between the two ends. The CDR3 nucleotides are TGTGCCAGCAGCTTATTAGGAGGGGGCACCTACGAGCAGTACTTC. Amino acid sequence: CASSLLGGGTYEQYF.

About this clonotype: One junction end disagrees with the germline gene, perhaps due to a read error. The CDR3 DNA follows: TGTGCCAGCAGTGAAGTCGGGGGTGAAGGGACTGAAGCTTTCTTT. Translation gives CASSEVGGEGTEAFF. The chain uses TRBV10-3 and TRBJ1-1; maybe TRBD1 (5 bases). Looked up from germline, CDR1 is ENHRY and CDR2 is SYGVKD. This CDR3 comprises 15 residues.

This clonotype was detected only a few times. The chain recombines TRBV6-1 with TRBJ1-6; D ambiguous. The CDR3 is 15 residues long. Germline V gene data show CDR1 as MNHNS and CDR2 as SASEGT. Trimming cost V 8 bases and J 0 bases, with 11 bases left between them. CDR3 sequence reads: CASGIDNSYNSPLHF. The CDR3 DNA is TGTGCCAGCGGTATTGACAACTCCTATAATTCACCCCTCCACTTT.

This chain links TRBV12-5 with TRBJ1-1, with TRBD1 matching over 7 bases. CDR3 length: 12 amino acids. Germline V gives CDR1 LGHNT, CDR2 FRNRAP. CDR3 sequence (DNA): TGTGCCAGCAGCTACAGGGGACCTGAAGCTTTCTTT. It translates to CASSYRGPEAFF.

This chain connects TRBV29-1 to TRBJ2-7; TRBD2 might be the D (5 bases). The V end lost 2 bases, the J end lost 4 bases, and 18 bases lay between the germline ends. Germline loops: CDR1 SQVTM, CDR2 ANQGSEA. The CDR3 totals 15 residues. The CDR3 bases are TGCAGCGTTGAACCTCGGGGAACTGAAGCTTACGAGCAGTACTTC. It codes for CSVEPRGTEAYEQYF.

The chain recombines TRBV14 with TRBJ1-1, with 8 bases identical to TRBD1. The length of the CDR3 is 15 residues. V shed 3 bases and J 5 bases; nucleotides not matched to a gene: 8. Looked up from germline, CDR1 is SGHDN and CDR2 is FVKESK. In nucleotides, the CDR3 is TGTGCCAGCAGCCAGTTCAGGACAGGGAGGACTGAAGCTTTCTTT. It translates to CASSQFRTGRTEAFF. Variable domain in full (rest from reference TRBV14 and TRBJ1-1): EAGVTQFPSHSVIEKGQTVTLRCDPISGHDNLYWYRRVMGKEIKFLLHFVKESKQDESGMPNNRFLAERTGGTYSTLKVQPAELEDSGVYFCASSQFRTGRTEAFFGQGTRLTVV.

This clonotype was counted between two and nine times. V gene TRBV29-1 combines with J gene TRBJ2-7, with 7 bases that match TRBD1. The CDR3 consists of 13 residues. Germline V gene lookup returns CDR1 SQVTM and CDR2 ANQGSEA. The trim removed 7 bases at V and 4 bases at J, leaving 10 bases unmatched. Written as DNA, the CDR3 is TGCAGCGGCCTGACAGGGCAAGAGTACGAGCAGTACTTC. Its translation: CSGLTGQEYEQYF.

V and J are TRBV29-1 and TRBJ1-1; 11 positions match TRBD1. J gave up 7 bases and V 6 bases, and 1 base lay outside the gene matches. The CDR3 runs 11 residues. The germline V gene has CDR1 SQVTM and CDR2 ANQGSEA. As DNA, the CDR3 is TGCAGCGTGGGGACAGGGGGTGAAGCTTTCTTT. Protein: CSVGTGGEAFF. The full variable domain, completed using reference TRBV29-1 and TRBJ1-1, is SAVISQKPSRDICQRGTSLTIQCQVDSQVTMMFWYRQQPGQSLTLIATANQGSEATYESGFVIDKFPISRPNLTFSTLTVSNMSPEDSSIYLCSVGTGGEAFFGQGTRLTVV.

The chain couples TRBV19 to TRBJ1-1; D is possibly TRBD1 (6 bases). V was shortened by 5 bases and J by 4 bases, with 11 bases between the two germline ends. There are 13 residues in the CDR3. The germline CDR1 and CDR2 sequences are LNHDA and SQIVND (reference sequence). The CDR3 sequence: CASSVQGSTEAFF. CDR3 DNA sequence: TGTGCCAGTAGTGTCCAGGGGAGCACTGAAGCTTTCTTT.

In the case of this clonotype: One junction end disagrees with the germline gene, perhaps due to a read error. The V and J genes are TRBV2 and TRBJ2-3; D possibly uses TRBD1 or TRBD2 (5 bases each). Germline V gene lookup returns CDR1 SNHLY and CDR2 FYNNEI. The CDR3 is 13 amino acids. As DNA, the CDR3 is TGTGCCATCAGTGGTGGGGGAACAGATACGCAGTATTTT. It specifies CAISGGGTDTQYF.

This clonotype was observed a few times. This chain connects TRBV7-2 to TRBJ1-1; D ambiguous. Trimming pared 3 bases from V and 5 bases from J, leaving 7 bases between. Germline lookup yields CDR1 SGHTA and CDR2 FQGNSA. The CDR3 loop spans 12 amino acids. CDR3 DNA: TGTGCCAGCAGCTTTTATCGAACTGAAGCTTTCTTT. Translated: CASSFYRTEAFF.

The rearrangement uses TRBV2 and TRBJ2-7; TRBD2 aligns across 10 bases. Losses at the gene ends were 6 bases for V and 2 bases for J; bases not matched to a gene: 4. Germline CDR1 is SNHLY and CDR2 is FYNNEI. CDR3 length: 14 amino acids. CDR3 sequence: CASSPAGGPYEQYF. The CDR3 nucleotides are TGTGCCAGCAGCCCAGCGGGGGGGCCCTACGAGCAGTACTTC.

This clonotype was detected only once. This chain uses TRBV3-1 with TRBJ1-2; TRBD1 might be the D (6 bases). Germline CDR1 is LGHDT and CDR2 is YNNKEL (reference sequence). The CDR3 length is 13 residues. V was trimmed by 6 bases and J by 4 bases, leaving 12 bases between them. The CDR3 here is CASRGGRPYGYTF. CDR3 DNA: TGTGCCAGCAGAGGGGGGCGCCCCTATGGCTACACCTTC.

The chain recombines TRBV7-2 with TRBJ2-5; TRBD2 matches 11 bases. Per germline, CDR1 SGHTA and CDR2 FQGNSA. The CDR3 is 15 amino acids. Unmatched junction bases numbered 8, after V lost 6 bases and J lost 5 bases. Written as DNA, the CDR3 is TGTGCCAGCAGTCTAACTAGCGGGGGCGTGGAGACCCAGTACTTC. It codes for CASSLTSGGVETQYF. The variable domain in full, completed from reference TRBV7-2 and TRBJ2-5, reads GAGVSQSPSNKVTEKGKDVELRCDPISGHTALYWYRQSLGQGLEFLIYFQGNSAPDKSGLPSDRFSAERTGGSVSTLTIQRTQQEDSAVYLCASSLTSGGVETQYFGPGTRLLVL.

This chain joins TRBV25-1 and TRBJ2-2; 11 bases are shared with TRBD2. The CDR3 covers 16 residues. Germline V gives CDR1 MGHDK, CDR2 SYGVNS. J gave up 1 base and V 5 bases, and 3 bases lay outside the gene matches. CDR3 DNA: TGTGCCAGCAGTTTCGGGACTAGCGGGAACACCGGGGAGCTGTTTTTT. It specifies CASSFGTSGNTGELFF.

As regards this clonotype: A much larger clone differs from this one at a single base, so this may be a read error. The conserved phenylalanine or tryptophan normally closing the CDR3 is absent here, so this likely arose from a read error. The chain recombines TRBV29-1 with TRBJ1-2, with D perhaps matching TRBD1 (5 bases). The V gene's germline CDR1 is SQVTM and CDR2 ANQGSEA. Trimming shortened V by 3 bases and J by 4 bases, and 9 bases separated the two germline ends. The CDR3 totals 12 residues. This chain's CDR3 is CSVDYRSYGYTS. DNA of the CDR3: TGCAGCGTTGACTACAGGAGCTATGGCTACACCTCC.

This clonotype has more than one count but fewer than ten. The chain joins TRBV29-1 to TRBJ2-5; 8 bases align to TRBD1. Germline loops: CDR1 SQVTM, CDR2 ANQGSEA. V trimming: 7 bases; J trimming: 4 bases; junction bases outside the gene matches: 8. The CDR3 totals 13 residues. This CDR3 is CSDGTGGSETQYF. CDR3 in DNA: TGCAGCGATGGGACAGGAGGTTCAGAGACCCAGTACTTC. Variable domain in full (rest from reference TRBV29-1 and TRBJ2-5): SAVISQKPSRDICQRGTSLTIQCQVDSQVTMMFWYRQQPGQSLTLIATANQGSEATYESGFVIDKFPISRPNLTFSTLTVSNMSPEDSSIYLCSDGTGGSETQYFGPGTRLLVL.

The V and J genes are TRBV25-1 and TRBJ2-7; D tentatively reads TRBD1 or TRBD2 (6 bases each). Trimming stripped 6 bases from V and 0 bases from J, with 12 bases between. The germline V gene has CDR1 MGHDK and CDR2 SYGVNS. This CDR3 is 14 amino acids long. CDR3 DNA: TGTGCCAGCAGGCGGGACACAGTCTCCTACGAGCAGTACTTC. Translated: CASRRDTVSYEQYF.

This clonotype was counted only a few times. This rearrangement joins TRBV12-3 or TRBV12-4 to TRBJ2-5; D is unresolved. The V gene lost 5 bases and the J gene lost 6 bases, with 16 bases spanning the gap. The CDR3 runs to 14 residues. This CDR3 reads CASSIDPLDKTQYF. CDR3 in DNA: TGTGCCAGCAGTATTGACCCACTGGATAAGACCCAGTACTTC.

The V and J genes are TRBV9 and TRBJ2-6; D gene ambiguous. Germline V lookup: CDR1 SGDLS, CDR2 YYNGEE. CDR3 length equals 14 residues. V lost 7 bases and J lost 4, with 12 bases in between. Written as DNA, the CDR3 is TGTGCCAGCTCAACCTACATAGGGGCCAACGTCCTGACTTTC. Its protein is CASSTYIGANVLTF.

The chain recombines TRBV29-1 with TRBJ1-5, with D possibly being TRBD1 (6 bases). In germline, CDR1 is SQVTM, CDR2 ANQGSEA. The CDR3 spans 13 residues. V was shortened by 6 bases and J by 6 bases, with 15 bases between the two germline ends. The CDR3 loop reads CSVGAGGGQPQHF. As DNA, the CDR3 is TGCAGCGTGGGGGCGGGGGGGGGTCAGCCCCAGCATTTT. Based on the CDR3 plus reference TRBV29-1 and TRBJ1-5, the full variable domain is SAVISQKPSRDICQRGTSLTIQCQVDSQVTMMFWYRQQPGQSLTLIATANQGSEATYESGFVIDKFPISRPNLTFSTLTVSNMSPEDSSIYLCSVGAGGGQPQHFGDGTRLSIL.

The chain recombines TRBV2 with TRBJ2-2, with D tentatively TRBD1 or TRBD2 (5 bases each). The CDR3 spans 12 residues. The germline V gene has CDR1 SNHLY and CDR2 FYNNEI. Trimming cost V 6 bases and J 6 bases, with 8 bases left between them. The CDR3: CASRGESGELFF. Here the CDR3 DNA reads TGTGCCAGCAGAGGGGAGTCCGGGGAGCTGTTTTTT.

Note on this clonotype: The CDR3 end shows no conserved phenylalanine or tryptophan, and so a read error is likely. This chain joins TRBV10-1 and TRBJ2-2; maybe TRBD2 (6 bases). This CDR3 is 15 amino acids long. V dropped 3 bases and J dropped 1 base, with 9 bases sitting between them. Germline CDR1 reads WNHNN; CDR2 reads SYGVQD (reference sequence). This chain's CDR3 is CASSDGGVNTGELFL. CDR3 bases: TGCGCCAGCAGTGACGGCGGGGTGAACACCGGGGAGCTGTTTCTT.

The chain links TRBV7-9 to TRBJ1-1, with 8 bases fitting TRBD1. CDR1 and CDR2 (germline): SEHNR, FQNEAQ (reference sequence). After removal of 4 bases from V and 2 bases from J, the junction contained 9 bases not matched to a gene. The CDR3 runs 16 residues. CDR3: CASSSRTGSINTEAFF. DNA of the CDR3: TGTGCCAGCAGCTCGCGGACAGGGAGTATTAACACTGAAGCTTTCTTT.

The chain carries TRBV29-1 and TRBJ1-5, with D tentatively TRBD1 (5 bases). Germline loops: CDR1 SQVTM, CDR2 ANQGSEA. The CDR3 spans 10 residues. V was clipped by 7 bases and J by 13 bases, with 14 bases between them. DNA of the CDR3: TGCAGCGCGGGGGGTCTGACGCAGCATTTT. This encodes CSAGGLTQHF.

This clonotype has more than one count but fewer than ten. The chain links TRBV7-9 to TRBJ1-2; the D is unclear. Trimming left V 3 bases short and J 8 bases short, with 10 bases between. Per the germline V gene, CDR1 is SEHNR and CDR2 is FQNEAQ (reference sequence). CDR3 length equals 12 residues. The CDR3 nucleotides read TGTGCCAGCAGCTTTATCGGGAGAGGCTACACCTTC. Protein: CASSFIGRGYTF.

Many counts were recorded for this clonotype. V is TRBV29-1 and J is TRBJ1-1; no definite D call. Germline lookup yields CDR1 SQVTM and CDR2 ANQGSEA. The V and J ends lost 4 bases and 2 bases respectively, with 8 bases between them. This CDR3 is built from 12 residues. As DNA, the CDR3 is TGCAGCGTTGTTGGCGGAAACACTGAAGCTTTCTTT. As protein: CSVVGGNTEAFF.

The rearrangement joins TRBV19 to TRBJ2-7; D could derive from TRBD1 or TRBD2 (5 bases each). There are 13 residues in the CDR3. Germline assignment: CDR1 LNHDA and CDR2 SQIVND (reference sequence). Trimming removed 10 bases from V and 2 bases from J, with 15 bases in between. CDR3 DNA sequence: TGTGCCAAGAACCGGGACGGAACCTACGAGCAGTACTTC. This codes for CAKNRDGTYEQYF.